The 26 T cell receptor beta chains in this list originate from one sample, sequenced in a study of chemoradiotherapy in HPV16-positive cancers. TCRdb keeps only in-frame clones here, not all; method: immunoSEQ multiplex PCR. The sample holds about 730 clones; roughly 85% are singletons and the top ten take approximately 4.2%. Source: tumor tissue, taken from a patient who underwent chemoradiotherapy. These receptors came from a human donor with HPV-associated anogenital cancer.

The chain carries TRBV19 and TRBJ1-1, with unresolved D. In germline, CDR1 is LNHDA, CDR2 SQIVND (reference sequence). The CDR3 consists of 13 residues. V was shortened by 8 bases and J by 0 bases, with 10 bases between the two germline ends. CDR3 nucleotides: TGTGCCAGTCATCAGACGGTGAACACTGAAGCTTTCTTT. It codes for CASHQTVNTEAFF.

DNA for the CDR3: TGTGCCAGCAGTTATCACGCCCAAGAGACCCAGTACTTC. Translation gives CASSYHAQETQYF. This rearrangement joins TRBV6-5 to TRBJ2-5; D not resolved. Germline CDR1 and CDR2: MNHEY and SVGAGI. The V end lost 3 bases, the J end lost 1 base, and 6 bases lay between the germline ends. The CDR3 runs to 13 residues.

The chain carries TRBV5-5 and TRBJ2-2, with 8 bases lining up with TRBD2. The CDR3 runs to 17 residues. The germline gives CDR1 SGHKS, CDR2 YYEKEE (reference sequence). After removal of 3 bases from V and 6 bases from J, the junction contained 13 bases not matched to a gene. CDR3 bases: TGTGCCAGCAGCTGGGGGTTGTTAGCGGGAAAACCCGGGGAGCTGTTTTTT. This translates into CASSWGLLAGKPGELFF.

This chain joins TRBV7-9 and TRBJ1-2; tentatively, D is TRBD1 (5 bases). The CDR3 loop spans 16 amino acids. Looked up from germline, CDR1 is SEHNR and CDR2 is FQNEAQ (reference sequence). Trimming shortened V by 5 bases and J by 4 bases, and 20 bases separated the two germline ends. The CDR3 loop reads CASSPLGDPQRYGYTF. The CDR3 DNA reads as TGTGCCAGCAGCCCGCTAGGGGACCCGCAGCGCTATGGCTACACCTTC.

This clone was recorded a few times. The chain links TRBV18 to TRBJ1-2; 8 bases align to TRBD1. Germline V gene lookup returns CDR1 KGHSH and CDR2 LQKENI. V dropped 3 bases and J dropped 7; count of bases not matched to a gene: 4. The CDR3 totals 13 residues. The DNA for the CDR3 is TGTGCCAGCTCACCCGGACAGGGTCGTGGCTACACCTTC. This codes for CASSPGQGRGYTF. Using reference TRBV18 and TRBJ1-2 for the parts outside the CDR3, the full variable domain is NAGVMQNPRHLVRRRGQEARLRCSPMKGHSHVYWYRQLPEEGLKFMVYLQKENIIDESGMPKERFSAEFPKEGPSILRIQQVVRGDSAAYFCASSPGQGRGYTFGSGTRLTVV.

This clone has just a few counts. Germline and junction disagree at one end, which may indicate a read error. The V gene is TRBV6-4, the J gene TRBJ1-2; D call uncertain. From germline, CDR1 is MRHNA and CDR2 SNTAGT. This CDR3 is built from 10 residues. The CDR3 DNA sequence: TGTGCCAACCGCCGTAGGCCATTTCTATTC. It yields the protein CANRRRPFLF.

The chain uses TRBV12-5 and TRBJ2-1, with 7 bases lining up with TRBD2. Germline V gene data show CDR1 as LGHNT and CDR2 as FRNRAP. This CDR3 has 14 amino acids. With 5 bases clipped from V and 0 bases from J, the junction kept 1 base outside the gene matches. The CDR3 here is CASGSGTSYNEQFF. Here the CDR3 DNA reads TGTGCTAGTGGTAGCGGGACCTCCTACAATGAGCAGTTCTTC.

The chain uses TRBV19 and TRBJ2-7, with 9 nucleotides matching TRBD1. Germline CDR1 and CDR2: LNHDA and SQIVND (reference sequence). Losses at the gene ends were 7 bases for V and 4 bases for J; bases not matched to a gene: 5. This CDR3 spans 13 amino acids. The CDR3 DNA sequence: TGTGCCAGTACCGGGACAGGGCAGTACGAGCAGTACTTC. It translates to CASTGTGQYEQYF.

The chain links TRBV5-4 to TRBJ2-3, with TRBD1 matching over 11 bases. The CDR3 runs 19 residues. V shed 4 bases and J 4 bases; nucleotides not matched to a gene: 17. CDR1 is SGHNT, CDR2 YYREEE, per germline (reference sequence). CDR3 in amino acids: CASSVPYSPGTGGPDTQYF. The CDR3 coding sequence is TGTGCCAGCAGCGTACCTTACTCCCCCGGGACAGGGGGACCAGATACGCAGTATTTT. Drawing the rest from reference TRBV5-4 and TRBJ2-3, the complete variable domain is ETGVTQSPTHLIKTRGQQVTLRCSSQSGHNTVSWYQQALGQGPQFIFQYYREEENGRGNFPPRFSGLQFPNYSSELNVNALELDDSALYLCASSVPYSPGTGGPDTQYFGPGTRLTVL.

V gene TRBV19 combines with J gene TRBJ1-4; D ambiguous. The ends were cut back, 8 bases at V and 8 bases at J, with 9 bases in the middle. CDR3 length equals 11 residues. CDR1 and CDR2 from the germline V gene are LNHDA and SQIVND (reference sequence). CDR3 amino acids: CASEGGEKLFF. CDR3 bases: TGTGCCAGTGAGGGAGGAGAAAAACTGTTTTTT.

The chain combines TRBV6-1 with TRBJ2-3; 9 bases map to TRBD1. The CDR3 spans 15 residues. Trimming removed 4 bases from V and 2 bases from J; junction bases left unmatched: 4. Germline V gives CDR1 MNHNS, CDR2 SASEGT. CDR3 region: CASSVGTGITDTQYF. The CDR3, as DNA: TGTGCCAGCAGTGTTGGGACAGGGATCACAGATACGCAGTATTTT.

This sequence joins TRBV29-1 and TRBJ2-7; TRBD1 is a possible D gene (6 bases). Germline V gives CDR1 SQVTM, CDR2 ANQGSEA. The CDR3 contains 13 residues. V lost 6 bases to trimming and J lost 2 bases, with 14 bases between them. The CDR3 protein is CSVTGTNPYEQYF. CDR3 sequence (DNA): TGCAGCGTCACCGGGACAAACCCCTACGAGCAGTACTTC.

As DNA, the CDR3 is TGTGCCAGCAGCTCTACGGGACGGAGGATTGACGAGCAGTACTTC. Translation: CASSSTGRRIDEQYF. The genes are TRBV7-3 and TRBJ2-7, with D perhaps being TRBD1 or TRBD2 (5 bases each). The germline V gene has CDR1 SGHTA and CDR2 FQGTGA. V lost 4 bases and J 5 bases, leaving 18 bases between the germline ends. There are 15 residues in the CDR3.

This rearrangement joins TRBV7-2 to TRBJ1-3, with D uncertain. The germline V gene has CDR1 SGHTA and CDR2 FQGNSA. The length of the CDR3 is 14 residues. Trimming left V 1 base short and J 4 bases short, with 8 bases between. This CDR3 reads CASSLENQGNTIYF. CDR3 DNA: TGTGCCAGCAGCTTAGAAAACCAGGGAAACACCATATATTTT.

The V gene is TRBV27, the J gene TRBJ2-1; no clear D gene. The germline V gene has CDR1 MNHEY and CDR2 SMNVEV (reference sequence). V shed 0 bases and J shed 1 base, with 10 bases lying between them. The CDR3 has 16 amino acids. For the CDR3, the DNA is TGTGCCAGCAGTTTATCAACGGAGCCTTCCTACAATGAGCAGTTCTTC. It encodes CASSLSTEPSYNEQFF.

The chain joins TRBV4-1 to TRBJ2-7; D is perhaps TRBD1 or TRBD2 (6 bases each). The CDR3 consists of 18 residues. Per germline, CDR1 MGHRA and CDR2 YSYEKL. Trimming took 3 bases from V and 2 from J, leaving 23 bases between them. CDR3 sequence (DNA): TGCGCCAGCAGCCAGGGGGTAATCTCGGGGGCCATCCCCTACGAGCAGTACTTC. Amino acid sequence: CASSQGVISGAIPYEQYF.

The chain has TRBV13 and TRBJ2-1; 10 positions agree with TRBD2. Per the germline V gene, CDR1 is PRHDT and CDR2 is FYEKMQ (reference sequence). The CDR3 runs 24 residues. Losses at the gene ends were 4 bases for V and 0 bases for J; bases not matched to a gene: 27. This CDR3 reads CASSSLSPSFTSGNRPSSYNEQFF. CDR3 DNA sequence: TGTGCCAGCAGCTCCCTCTCCCCCTCGTTTACTAGCGGGAACCGCCCCAGCTCCTACAATGAGCAGTTCTTC.

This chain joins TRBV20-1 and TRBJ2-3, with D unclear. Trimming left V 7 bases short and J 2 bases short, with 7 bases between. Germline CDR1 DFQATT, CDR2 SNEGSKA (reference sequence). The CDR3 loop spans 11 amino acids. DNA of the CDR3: TGCAGTGTAGTTTACACAGATACGCAGTATTTT. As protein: CSVVYTDTQYF.

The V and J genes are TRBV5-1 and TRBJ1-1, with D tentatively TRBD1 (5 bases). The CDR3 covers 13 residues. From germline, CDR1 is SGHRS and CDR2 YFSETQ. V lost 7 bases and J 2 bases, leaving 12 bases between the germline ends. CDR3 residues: CASHTQGNTEAFF. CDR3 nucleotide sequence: TGCGCCAGCCATACGCAGGGTAACACTGAAGCTTTCTTT.

In nucleotides, the CDR3 is TGTGCCAGCAGTCCCGGGACAGGGCACGAAAAACTGTTTTTT. Amino acid sequence: CASSPGTGHEKLFF. V usage is TRBV11-2 and J usage is TRBJ1-4; 9 bases are a match to TRBD1. The CDR3 runs to 14 residues. J gave up 8 bases and V 6 bases, and 7 bases lay outside the gene matches. Germline V lookup: CDR1 SGHAT, CDR2 FQNNGV.

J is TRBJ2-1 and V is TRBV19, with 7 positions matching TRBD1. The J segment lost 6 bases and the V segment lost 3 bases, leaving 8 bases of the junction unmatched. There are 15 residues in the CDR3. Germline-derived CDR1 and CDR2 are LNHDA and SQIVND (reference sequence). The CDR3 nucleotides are TGTGCCAGTAGTATCGGGCAGGGGGTTATCAATGAGCAGTTCTTC. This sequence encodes CASSIGQGVINEQFF.

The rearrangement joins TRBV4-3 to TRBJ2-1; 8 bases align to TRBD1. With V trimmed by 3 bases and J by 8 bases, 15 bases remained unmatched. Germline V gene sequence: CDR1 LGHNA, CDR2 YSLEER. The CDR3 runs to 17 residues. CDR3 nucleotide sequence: TGCGCCAGCAGCCAGGTGGGATGGGCAGGGGGCGCCTATGAGCAGTTCTTC. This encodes CASSQVGWAGGAYEQFF.

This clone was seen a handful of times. CDR3 nucleotide sequence: TGTGCCAGCTCACCGACAGGGGGGGATTCACCCCTCCACTTT. Protein sequence: CASSPTGGDSPLHF. The rearrangement uses TRBV18 and TRBJ1-6, with 9 bases lining up with TRBD1. Unmatched junction bases numbered 2, after V lost 3 bases and J lost 8 bases. Germline V CDR1 and CDR2: KGHSH, LQKENI. This CDR3 spans 14 amino acids.

This CDR3 is CASSPSRGSHEQFF. For the CDR3, the DNA is TGTGCCAGCAGCCCCTCCAGGGGTTCCCATGAGCAGTTCTTC. V gene TRBV16 combines with J gene TRBJ2-1; a possible D gene is TRBD1 (6 bases). Trimming took off 4 bases at V and 8 bases at J, with 15 bases between the two ends. This CDR3 spans 14 amino acids. Germline values: CDR1 KGHSY, CDR2 FQNENV.

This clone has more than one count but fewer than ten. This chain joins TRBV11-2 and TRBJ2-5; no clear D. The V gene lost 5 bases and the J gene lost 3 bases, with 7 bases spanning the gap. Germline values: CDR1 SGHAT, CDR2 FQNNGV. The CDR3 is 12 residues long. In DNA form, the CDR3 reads TGTGCCAGCAGCCCAGGAGAAGAGACCCAGTACTTC. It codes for CASSPGEETQYF.

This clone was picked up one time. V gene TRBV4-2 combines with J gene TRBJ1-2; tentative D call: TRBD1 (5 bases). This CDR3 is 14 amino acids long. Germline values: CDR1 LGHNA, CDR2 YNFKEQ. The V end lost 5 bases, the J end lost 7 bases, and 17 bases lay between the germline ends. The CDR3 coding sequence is TGTGCCAGCAGCTTGGGGGGGTTCAAACGTGGCTACACCTTC. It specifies CASSLGGFKRGYTF.